The clone carrying this T cell receptor beta chain was seen a handful of times. TCR beta CDR3 regions were amplified from RNA transcripts. A first-round RT-PCR of the TCR CDR3 used the HTBI primer set. MiXCR was run by TCRdb on the multiplex PCR reads, yielding one entry per CDR3 protein. The table has about half a million distinct CDR3 sequences, under 25% seen once. Germline V lookup: CDR1 DFQATT, CDR2 SNEGSKA (reference sequence). This CDR3 region has 12 residues. V was shortened by 3 bases and J by 1 base, with 6 bases between the two germline ends. Duration under 3 months, a NOSPECS grade of at least 4, and a Clinical Activity Score of at least 3 characterized the ophthalmopathy patients. This entry is derived from a study of T cells in Graves' hyperthyroidism and ophthalmopathy.

This clonotype originated in a woman in her 70s with Graves' ophthalmopathy. The specimen sequenced was blood. V and J are TRBV20-1 and TRBJ1-2; D not resolved. Here the CDR3 DNA reads TGCAGTGCTAGGGACCATAACTATGGCTACACCTTC. It is translated as CSARDHNYGYTF.